This T cell receptor beta chain was recorded in a study of Graves' ophthalmopathy and Graves' hyperthyroidism. TCR beta CDR3 amplification used RNA transcripts. Investigators did first-round RT-PCR with HTBI primers, then second-round multiplex PCR. TCRdb recomputed calls from the multiplex PCR reads with MiXCR, one row per CDR3 protein. The table includes approximately 700,000 distinct CDR3 sequences, 35% to 50% detected once. The CDR3 runs to 13 residues. V was pared by 4 bases and J by 6 bases, with 5 bases of the junction left unmatched. This clonotype was recorded at least ten times. This receptor was taken from an adult man with Graves' ophthalmopathy. Sequencing was carried out using peripheral blood. The chain uses TRBV12-3 or TRBV12-4 and TRBJ1-1, with 7 nucleotides matching TRBD1. The CDR3 here is CASSSRQGAEAFF. The DNA of the CDR3 is TGTGCCAGCAGTTCTCGACAGGGAGCTGAAGCTTTCTTT.